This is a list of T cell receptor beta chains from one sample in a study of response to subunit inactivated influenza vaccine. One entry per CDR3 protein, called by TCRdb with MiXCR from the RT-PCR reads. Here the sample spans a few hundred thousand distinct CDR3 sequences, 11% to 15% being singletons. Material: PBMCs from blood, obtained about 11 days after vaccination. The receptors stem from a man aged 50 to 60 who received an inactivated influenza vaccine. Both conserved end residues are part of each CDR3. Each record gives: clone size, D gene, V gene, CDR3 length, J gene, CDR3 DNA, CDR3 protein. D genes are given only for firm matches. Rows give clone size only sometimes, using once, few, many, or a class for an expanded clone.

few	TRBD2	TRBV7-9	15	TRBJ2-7	TGTGCCAGCAGCCCAAACGCCGGCGGGAGGTACGAGCAGTACTTC	CASSPNAGGRYEQYF
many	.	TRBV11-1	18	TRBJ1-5	TGTGCCAGCAGCCCAGGGACCGCGCTCGGGTCTAGGAATCAGCCCCAGCATTTT	CASSPGTALGSRNQPQHF
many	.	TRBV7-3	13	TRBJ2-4	TGTGCCAGCAGCGAAGGGACGGGAAACATTCAGTACTTC	CASSEGTGNIQYF
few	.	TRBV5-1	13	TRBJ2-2	TGCGCCAGCAGCTTGATCGGTACCGGGGAGCTGTTTTTT	CASSLIGTGELFF
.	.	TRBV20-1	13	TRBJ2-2	TGCAGTGCTAGAAATTTACGGGCCGGGGAGCTGTTTTTT	CSARNLRAGELFF
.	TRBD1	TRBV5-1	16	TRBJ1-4	TGCGCCAGCAGCTCCCAGGGGGGCCCAACTAATGAAAAACTGTTTTTT	CASSSQGGPTNEKLFF
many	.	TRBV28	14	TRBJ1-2	TGTGCCAGCAGGGGGATGACAGCTAACTATGGCTACACCTTC	CASRGMTANYGYTF
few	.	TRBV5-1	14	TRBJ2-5	TGCGCCAGCAGCTTGAGGCCGGATCAAGAGACCCAGTACTTC	CASSLRPDQETQYF
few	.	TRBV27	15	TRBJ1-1	TGTGCCAGCTCCCTCAGGGTAACGGGGAACACTGAAGCTTTCTTT	CASSLRVTGNTEAFF
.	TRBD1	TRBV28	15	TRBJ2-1	TGTGCCAGCAGTCAAATCGGACAGGGCGGCGGTGAGCAGTTCTTC	CASSQIGQGGGEQFF
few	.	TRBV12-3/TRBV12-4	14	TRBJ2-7	TGTGCCAGCAGCGAACAGGCCAGAAGCTACGAGCAGTACTTC	CASSEQARSYEQYF
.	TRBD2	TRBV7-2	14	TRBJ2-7	TGTGCCAGCAGGGCGACTAGCGGGAACTACGAGCAGTACTTC	CASRATSGNYEQYF
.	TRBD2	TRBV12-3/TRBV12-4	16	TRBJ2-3	TGTGCCAGCAGTTTAGAAGCGGGGGCTAGGGGGGATACGCAGTATTTT	CASSLEAGARGDTQYF
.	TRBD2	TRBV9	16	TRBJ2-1	TGTGCCAGCAGCGTAGTCGGTCTGGCGGGAGGAAATGAGCAGTTCTTC	CASSVVGLAGGNEQFF
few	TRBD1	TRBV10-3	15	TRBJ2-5	TGTGCCATCAGTGGAGGCAGGGGGTCCCAAGAGACCCAGTACTTC	CAISGGRGSQETQYF
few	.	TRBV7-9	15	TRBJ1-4	TGTGCCAGCAGCTACCAGGGGATCGGGGTTGAAAAACTGTTTTTT	CASSYQGIGVEKLFF
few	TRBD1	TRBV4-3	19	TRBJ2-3	TGCGCCAGCAGCCACCGACTCTATGGCGGGACAGGGTACACAGATACGCAGTATTTT	CASSHRLYGGTGYTDTQYF
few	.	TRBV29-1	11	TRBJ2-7	TGCAGCGTTGGGGGCAGGGACGAGCAGTACTTC	CSVGGRDEQYF
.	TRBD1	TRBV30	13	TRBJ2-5	TGTGCCCGCCGGGACAGGGCGGTAGAGACCCAGTACTTC	CARRDRAVETQYF
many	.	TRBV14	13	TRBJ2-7	TGTGCCAGCAGCCAAGATTTACGGGGCGAGCAGTACTTC	CASSQDLRGEQYF
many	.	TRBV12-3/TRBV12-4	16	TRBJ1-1	TGTGCCAGCAACCCCGGGGGGGGAAGGGGAGGAACTGAAGCTTTCTTT	CASNPGGGRGGTEAFF
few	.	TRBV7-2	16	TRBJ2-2	TGTGCCAGCAGCTTAAGGGGGGCAGCAACCACCGGGGAGCTGTTTTTT	CASSLRGAATTGELFF
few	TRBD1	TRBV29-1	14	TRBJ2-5	TGCAGCGTCTGCAGGGGGTCCATCCAAGAGACCCAGTACTTC	CSVCRGSIQETQYF
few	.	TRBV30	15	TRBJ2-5	TGTGCCTGGAGTGGGATTACAGACCGCTGGGAGACCCAGTACTTC	CAWSGITDRWETQYF
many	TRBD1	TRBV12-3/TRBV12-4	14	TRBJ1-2	TGTGCCAGCAACCGCCAGGGGGCATGGGATGGCTACACCTTC	CASNRQGAWDGYTF
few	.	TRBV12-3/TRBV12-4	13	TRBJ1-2	TGTGCCAGCAGTTTAGGGGCAGAGTATGGCTACACCTTC	CASSLGAEYGYTF
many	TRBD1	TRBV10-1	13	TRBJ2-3	TGCGCCAGCAGCCGGACAGGGACAGATACGCAGTATTTT	CASSRTGTDTQYF
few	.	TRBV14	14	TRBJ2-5	TGTGCCAGCAGCCCCCATCCCGTATCCGAGACCCAGTACTTC	CASSPHPVSETQYF
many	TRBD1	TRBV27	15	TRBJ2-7	TGTGCCAGCAGTCTCTCCGGGACAGGGCGTTACGAGCAGTACTTC	CASSLSGTGRYEQYF
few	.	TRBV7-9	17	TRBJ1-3	TGTGCCAGCAGCTTACCCTTCGGACAGACCTCTGGAAACACCATATATTTT	CASSLPFGQTSGNTIYF
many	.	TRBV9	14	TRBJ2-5	TGTGCCAGCAGCGTAGGGGGCAGGGAAGAGACCCAGTACTTC	CASSVGGREETQYF
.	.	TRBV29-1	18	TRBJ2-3	TGCAGCGTACCCCATCGGGACCCCGATGGGCAGTTATCAGATACGCAGTATTTT	CSVPHRDPDGQLSDTQYF
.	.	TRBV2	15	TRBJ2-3	TGTGCCAGCAGTGCCTGGACCAGGGCCACAGATACGCAGTATTTT	CASSAWTRATDTQYF
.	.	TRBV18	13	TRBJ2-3	TGTGCCAGCTCACCACCGGCTGAAGATACGCAGTATTTT	CASSPPAEDTQYF
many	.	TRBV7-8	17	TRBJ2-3	TGTGCCAGCAGCTTAGTCCCCCCCGGGTCCGCCACAGATACGCAGTATTTT	CASSLVPPGSATDTQYF
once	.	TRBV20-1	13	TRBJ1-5	TGCAGTGCTAGAAGGGATTTGAATCAGCCCCAGCATTTT	CSARRDLNQPQHF
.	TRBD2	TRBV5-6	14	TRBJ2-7	TGTGCCAGCAGCTTGGCTCGGGGGAGGGCCGAGCAGTACTTC	CASSLARGRAEQYF
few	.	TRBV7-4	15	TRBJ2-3	TGTGCCAGCAGCCACACGATGGCAGGCACAGATACGCAGTATTTT	CASSHTMAGTDTQYF
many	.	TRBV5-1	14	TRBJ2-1	TGCGCCAGCAGCTTTGTAGGGGGGAACAATGAGCAGTTCTTC	CASSFVGGNNEQFF
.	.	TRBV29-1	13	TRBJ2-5	TGCAGCGTTGGAACCCTAGCTGTGTTGACCCAGTACTTC	CSVGTLAVLTQYF
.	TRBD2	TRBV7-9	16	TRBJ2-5	TGTGCCAGCAGCTTTAAATCGGGACTAGCGAGTGAGACCCAGTACTTC	CASSFKSGLASETQYF
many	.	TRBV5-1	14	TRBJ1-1	TGCGCCAGCAAGCAACAGCACATGAACACTGAAGCTTTCTTT	CASKQQHMNTEAFF
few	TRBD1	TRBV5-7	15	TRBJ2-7	TGTGCCAGCAGCCAGGTGGACAGGGTGGCCTACGAGCAGTACTTC	CASSQVDRVAYEQYF
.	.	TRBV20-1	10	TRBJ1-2	TGCAGTGCTAGTTTACGGGGCTACACCTTC	CSASLRGYTF
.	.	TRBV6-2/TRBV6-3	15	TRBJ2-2	TGTGCCAGCAGTTACCCCGTCCTTAGGACCGGGGAGCTGTTTTTT	CASSYPVLRTGELFF
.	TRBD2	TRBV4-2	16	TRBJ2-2	TGTGCCAGCAGCCATAGTGGACTAGCGGACACCGGGGAGCTGTTTTTT	CASSHSGLADTGELFF
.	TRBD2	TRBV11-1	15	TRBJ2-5	TGTGCCAGCAGCCGTCGGGGAGGGGCCCCAGAGACCCAGTACTTC	CASSRRGGAPETQYF
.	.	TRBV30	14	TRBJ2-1	TGTGCCTGGATTCATAGGGGCGCGAGTAATGAGCAGTTCTTC	CAWIHRGASNEQFF
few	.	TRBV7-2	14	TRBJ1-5	TGTGCCAGCAGCCCTATAGGAGGACGCCAGCCCCAGCATTTT	CASSPIGGRQPQHF
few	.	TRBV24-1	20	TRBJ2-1	TGTGCCACCAGTGATCCATCGAACCTTGGTCGGTCTAGAGCCTACAATGAGCAGTTCTTC	CATSDPSNLGRSRAYNEQFF
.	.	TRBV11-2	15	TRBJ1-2	TGTGCCAGCAGCCAAAGCCGGGATTTGAGCTATGGCTACACCTTC	CASSQSRDLSYGYTF
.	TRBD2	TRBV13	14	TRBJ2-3	TGTGCCAGCAGCTCCCTAGCGGGACATGATACGCAGTATTTT	CASSSLAGHDTQYF